A selection of T cell receptor beta chains follows, all from one sample in a study of cytomegalovirus exposure and HLA in healthy donors. Libraries were prepared by immunoSEQ multiplex PCR; TCRdb keeps only in-frame clonotypes and omits some of them. The table lists about 84,000 clones, 55% to 70% of them singletons. The specimen sequenced was PBMCs. The source is a woman aged 40 to 50 in good health and CMV-seropositive. Both conserved end residues are trimmed from each CDR3. The order of the fields is J gene, V gene, CDR3 protein.

TRBJ1-4 TRBV28 ASSPSGGRGEKLF
TRBJ2-3 TRBV5-6 ASSHVARQGQDTQY
TRBJ1-3 TRBV7-9 ASSLDRGIAGNTIY
TRBJ2-2 TRBV19 ASSGTSVAGELF
TRBJ2-1 TRBV29-1 SVVRGLYNEQF
TRBJ1-4 TRBV10-3 AISESLQPTNEKLF
TRBJ1-2 TRBV28 ASTMTGGIVYGYT
TRBJ1-2 TRBV10-3 AIRGTDYGYT
TRBJ1-5 TRBV28 ASSFTPGQASNQPQH
TRBJ2-1 TRBV28 ASRYAGQGFDEQF
TRBJ1-2 TRBV20-1 SAYRLTRYT
TRBJ2-7 TRBV7-2 ASSKPHGGEYEQY
TRBJ2-1 TRBV6-1 ASRGQVYNEQF
TRBJ1-4 TRBV28 ASSLGQFNEKLF
TRBJ2-1 TRBV19 ATQSGYHSYNEQF
TRBJ1-1 TRBV5-5 ASSLYPSLALNTEAF
TRBJ1-5 TRBV6-6 ASSYNRGNQPQH
TRBJ1-6 TRBV30 AWQGTGGTSPLH